The source of this T cell receptor (beta chain) is a study of shared clonotypes between healthy human individuals (dated by TCRdb to 2018 to 2021). In terms of the full investigation: The cohort included three men and two women between 18 and 49 years of age. For each donor, three plates each were used for CD4 naive and CD4 memory, two plates were used for CD8 naive, and one plate was used for CD8 memory. Blood TCR repertoires of about five healthy adults were deeply sequenced to estimate repertoire size and the extent of clonotype sharing between individuals. To increase sequencing depth and limit assay-specific biases, different laboratories used diverse techniques to prepare libraries and sequence TCR repertoires. Per donor, leukapheresis produced somewhere between about 0.94 and 9.5 billion PBMCs. Broader findings and caveats from the paper: The genetic and exposure-history diversity represented was limited by the small number of donors. Naive subsets generally had larger estimated clonotype richness than memory subsets. Based on pairwise subsampling, the degree of clonotype sharing among donors was expected to be affected by sequencing depth. Across a handful of donors, roughly 5% of naive CD4, approximately 3.6% of naive CD8, roughly 2.2% of memory CD4, and around 0.4% of memory CD8 clonotypes were shared. Sampling was restricted to blood, and TCR repertoires in tissue are likely to differ from TCR repertoires in blood. Compared with non-shared clonotypes, clonotypes shared by all four sorted-subset donors had higher generation probabilities. Incomplete sequencing was indicated by rarefaction of sorted-subset datasets, despite the large sequencing depth.

Regarding this clone: Its antigen target is currently unknown. Base qualities are not at hand, and no much larger clone is one base apart.

The donors were healthy, HIV-negative adults with no recently reported acute infections or vaccinations. All donors were Caucasian adults living in Nashville, Tennessee, USA. CD4+ T cells were enriched by magnetic negative selection; naive cells were then positively selected on CD45RA, and the negative fraction formed the memory subset. Blood was collected by leukapheresis, and PBMCs were isolated by Ficoll-Histopaque density gradient centrifugation and then cryopreserved in liquid nitrogen vapor phase. Analytical flow cytometry was used to check the purity and quantity of every magnetically sorted T cell population. Genomic DNA was isolated from each sorted fraction and quantified by UV absorbance on a Nanodrop 2000c. Using the deep immunoSEQ assay, TCR CDR3 regions were amplified from genomic DNA by multiplex PCR. Extracted genomic DNA from each cell subset was distributed evenly across all wells of several immunoSEQ 96-well plates, and each plate was treated as a replicate. For sorted subsets, about 210 ng of genomic DNA, equivalent to 25,000 to 35,000 T cell genomes, went into each replicate PCR. Purified libraries were quantified with a Qubit 3.0 fluorometer, sized on a Bioanalyzer 2100, and re-quantified with the KAPA Library Quantification kit. Each immunoSEQ 96-well plate was sequenced on its own single-read 150-cycle Illumina NextSeq 550 flow cell. In the original analysis: Because the immunoSEQ output included only junctional sequences and no quality scores, the filtering could not be the same as the filtering used for full-length reads. Sequences were annotated with PyIR, a Python wrapper for IgBLAST v1.9, using IMGT germline references to assign V/J genes and CDR3. Reads were removed for weak V/J assignments (E-value above 1e-6), missing CDR3, stop codons, out-of-frame junctions, or ambiguous translated residues. A V3J clonotype was defined by an identical inferred V gene, J gene, and CDR3 amino acid sequence. To compute the percentage overlap between repertoires, the number of shared unique clonotypes was divided by the size of the smaller repertoire. Repertoire richness was assessed with RTK rarefaction, the Chao1 estimator, and Recon v2.1 estimates of unobserved clonotypes. For all TCRbeta clonotypes obtained by the gDNA method from four donors, generation probabilities were computed with OLGA. TCRdb provides this immuneACCESS table in a form limited to in-frame rearrangements. Some clones are lacking; in checked studies, under half of them reflect an unresolved V gene, and why the rest are absent is not known. The V and J calls and clone size were taken over from that table, and D and trimming were inferred from the DNA. Across this sample there are 2 million to 3 million clones, with 93% seen only once. The top ten hold 0.36% of the sample.

V and J lose 1 base and 6 bases, and a span of 11 bases separates them. The CDR3, cysteine through phenylalanine, is 14 amino acids long. The DNA shown is the 42-base CDR3, in frame from base 1. The germline V gene gives CDR1 as SGHTS and CDR2 as YDEGEE. The clonotype was recovered from a man in his late teens or twenties in good health. Some clones in this sample may be carry-over from other donors' samples. The chain is made from TRBV5-8 and TRBJ1-5; tentative D gene TRBD1, with 5 bases matching. Sequenced sample: naive CD4+ T cells from PBMCs. The cell subset or site label on this specimen signifies: CD45RA+ positively selected. At the DNA level, the sequence is TGTGCCAGCAGCTTGTGGGGGGACGGTCAGCCCCAGCATTTT. It specifies CASSLWGDGQPQHF.